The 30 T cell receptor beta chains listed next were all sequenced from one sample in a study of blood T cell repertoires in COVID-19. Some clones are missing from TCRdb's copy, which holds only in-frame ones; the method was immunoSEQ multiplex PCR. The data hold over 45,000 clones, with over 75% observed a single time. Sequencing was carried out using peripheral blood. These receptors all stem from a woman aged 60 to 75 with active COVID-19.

CDR3 bases: TGTGCCAGCAGCGTCCCTAGTAGCCCCCTCCAAGAGACCCAGTACTTC. This translates into CASSVPSSPLQETQYF. V is TRBV6-2 or TRBV6-3 and J is TRBJ2-5; D remains unclear. Germline V gives CDR1 MNHEY, CDR2 SVGEGT. V shed 6 bases and J shed 1 base, with 18 bases lying between them. The CDR3 is made up of 16 amino acids.

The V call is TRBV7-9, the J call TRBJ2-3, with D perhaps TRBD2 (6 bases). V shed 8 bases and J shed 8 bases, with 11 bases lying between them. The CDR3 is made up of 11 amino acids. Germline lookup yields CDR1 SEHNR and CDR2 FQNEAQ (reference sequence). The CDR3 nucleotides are TGTGCCAGCTCCTTGCGGGGTACGCAGTATTTT. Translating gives CASSLRGTQYF.

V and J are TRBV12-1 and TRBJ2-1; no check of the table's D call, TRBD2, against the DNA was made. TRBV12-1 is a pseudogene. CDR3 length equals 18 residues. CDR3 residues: CASSSPTELAGYYNEQFF. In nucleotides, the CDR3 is TGTGCCAGCAGCTCCCCTACTGAATTAGCGGGGTACTACAATGAGCAGTTCTTC.

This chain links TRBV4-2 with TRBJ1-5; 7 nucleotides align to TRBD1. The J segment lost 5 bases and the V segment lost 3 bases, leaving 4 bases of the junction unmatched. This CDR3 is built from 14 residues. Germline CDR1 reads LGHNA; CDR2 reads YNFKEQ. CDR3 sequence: CASSHRQGHQPQHF. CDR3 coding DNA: TGTGCCAGCAGCCACCGACAGGGACATCAGCCCCAGCATTTT.

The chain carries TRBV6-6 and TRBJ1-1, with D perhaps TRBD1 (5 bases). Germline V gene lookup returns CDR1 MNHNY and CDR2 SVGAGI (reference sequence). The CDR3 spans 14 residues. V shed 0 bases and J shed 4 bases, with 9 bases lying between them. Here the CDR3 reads CASSYSGEGTEAFF. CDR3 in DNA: TGTGCCAGCAGTTACTCGGGGGAGGGCACTGAAGCTTTCTTT.

CDR3 loop: CASSHRGGNTQYF. CDR3 DNA sequence: TGTGCCAGCAGCCACCGGGGTGGAAATACGCAGTATTTT. The chain combines TRBV3-1 (or the pseudogene TRBV3-2) with TRBJ2-3; D may be TRBD2 (5 bases). In germline, CDR1 is LGHDT, CDR2 YNNKEL (reference sequence). Deletions cut 3 bases from V and 7 bases from J, with 11 bases between. The CDR3 consists of 13 residues.

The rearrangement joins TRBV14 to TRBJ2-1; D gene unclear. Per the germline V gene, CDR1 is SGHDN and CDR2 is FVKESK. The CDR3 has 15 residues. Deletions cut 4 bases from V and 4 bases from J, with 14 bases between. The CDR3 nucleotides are TGTGCCAGCAGCCGTGCCAGTAAACGATACAATGAGCAGTTCTTC. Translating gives CASSRASKRYNEQFF. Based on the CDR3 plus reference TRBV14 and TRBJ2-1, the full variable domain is EAGVTQFPSHSVIEKGQTVTLRCDPISGHDNLYWYRRVMGKEIKFLLHFVKESKQDESGMPNNRFLAERTGGTYSTLKVQPAELEDSGVYFCASSRASKRYNEQFFGPGTRLTVL.

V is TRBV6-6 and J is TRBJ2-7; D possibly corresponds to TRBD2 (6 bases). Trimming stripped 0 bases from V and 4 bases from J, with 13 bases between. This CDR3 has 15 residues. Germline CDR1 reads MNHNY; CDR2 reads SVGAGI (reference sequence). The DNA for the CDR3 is TGTGCCAGCAGTTACTCGGGCGGGGTCTGGTACGAGCAGTACTTC. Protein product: CASSYSGGVWYEQYF.

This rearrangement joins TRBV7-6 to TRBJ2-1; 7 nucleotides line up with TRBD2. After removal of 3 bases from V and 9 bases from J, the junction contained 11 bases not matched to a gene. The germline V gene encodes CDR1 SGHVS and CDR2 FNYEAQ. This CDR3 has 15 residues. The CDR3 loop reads CASSLRDPPGGEQFF. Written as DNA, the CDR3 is TGTGCCAGCAGCTTGAGAGACCCCCCGGGGGGTGAGCAGTTCTTC.

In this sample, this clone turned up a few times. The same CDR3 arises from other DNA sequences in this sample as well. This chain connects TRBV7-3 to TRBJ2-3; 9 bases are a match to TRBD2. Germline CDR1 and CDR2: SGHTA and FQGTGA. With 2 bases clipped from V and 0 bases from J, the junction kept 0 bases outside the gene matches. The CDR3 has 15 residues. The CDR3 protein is CASSLAGGSTDTQYF. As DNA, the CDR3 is TGTGCCAGCAGCTTAGCGGGGGGGAGCACAGATACGCAGTATTTT.

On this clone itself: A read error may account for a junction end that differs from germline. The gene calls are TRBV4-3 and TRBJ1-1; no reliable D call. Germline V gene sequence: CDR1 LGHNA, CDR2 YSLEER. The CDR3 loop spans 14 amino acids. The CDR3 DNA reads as TGCGCCAGCAGCCAAGCCACATTCAACAGTGAAGCTTTCTTT. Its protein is CASSQATFNSEAFF.

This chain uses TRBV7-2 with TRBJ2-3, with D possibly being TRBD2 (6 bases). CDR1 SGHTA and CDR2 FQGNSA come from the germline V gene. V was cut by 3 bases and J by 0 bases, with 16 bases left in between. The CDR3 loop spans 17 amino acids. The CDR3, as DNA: TGTGCCAGCAGCTTGCGCGGGGCGGGTACTAGCACAGATACGCAGTATTTT. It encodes CASSLRGAGTSTDTQYF.

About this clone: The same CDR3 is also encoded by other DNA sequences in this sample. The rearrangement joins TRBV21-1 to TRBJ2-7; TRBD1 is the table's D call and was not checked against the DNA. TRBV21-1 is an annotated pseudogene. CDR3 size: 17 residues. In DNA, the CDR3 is TGTGCCAGCAGCAAAAAAAGATCTGGGACAGGGTCCTACGAGCAATACTTC. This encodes CASSKKRSGTGSYEQYF.

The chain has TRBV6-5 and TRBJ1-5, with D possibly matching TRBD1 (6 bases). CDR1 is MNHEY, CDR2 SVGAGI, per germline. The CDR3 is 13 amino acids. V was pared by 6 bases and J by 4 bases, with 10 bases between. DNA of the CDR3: TGTGCCAGCAGCCCGGACAGAAATCAGCCCCAGCATTTT. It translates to CASSPDRNQPQHF.

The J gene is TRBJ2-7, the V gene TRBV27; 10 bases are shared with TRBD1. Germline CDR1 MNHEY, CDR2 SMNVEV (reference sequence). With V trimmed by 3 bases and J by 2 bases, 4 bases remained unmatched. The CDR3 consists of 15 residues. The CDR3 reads CASSFRDRGPYEQYF. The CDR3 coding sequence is TGTGCCAGCAGTTTTAGGGACAGGGGTCCCTACGAGCAGTACTTC.

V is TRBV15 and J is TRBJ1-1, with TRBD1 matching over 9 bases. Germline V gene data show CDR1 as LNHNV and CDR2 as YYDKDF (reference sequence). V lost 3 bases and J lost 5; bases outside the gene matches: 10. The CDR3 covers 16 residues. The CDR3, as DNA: TGTGCCACCAGCAGCCCTGACAGGGGGAAAGGGACTGAAGCTTTCTTT. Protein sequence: CATSSPDRGKGTEAFF.

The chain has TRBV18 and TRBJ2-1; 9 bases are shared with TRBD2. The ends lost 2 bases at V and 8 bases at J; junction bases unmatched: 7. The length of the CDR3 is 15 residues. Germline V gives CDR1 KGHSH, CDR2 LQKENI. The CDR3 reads CASSPSAGGVDEQFF. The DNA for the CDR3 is TGTGCCAGCTCACCATCCGCGGGGGGGGTCGATGAGCAGTTCTTC.

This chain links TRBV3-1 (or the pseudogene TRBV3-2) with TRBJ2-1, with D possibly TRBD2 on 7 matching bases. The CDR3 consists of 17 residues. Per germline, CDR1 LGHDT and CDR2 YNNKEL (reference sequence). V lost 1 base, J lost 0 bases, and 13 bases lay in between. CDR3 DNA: TGTGCCAGCAGCCAAGGGTGGGGGGGCAGCTCCTACAATGAGCAGTTCTTC. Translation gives CASSQGWGGSSYNEQFF.

CDR3 sequence (DNA): TGCGCCAGCAGCTACCAGACAGGGCACACAGATACGCAGTATTTT. Translation: CASSYQTGHTDTQYF. This chain links TRBV5-1 with TRBJ2-3, with TRBD1 matching 7 bases. Germline CDR1 and CDR2: SGHRS and YFSETQ. The CDR3 consists of 15 residues. Trimming took 3 bases from V and 2 from J; bases not matched to a gene: 6.

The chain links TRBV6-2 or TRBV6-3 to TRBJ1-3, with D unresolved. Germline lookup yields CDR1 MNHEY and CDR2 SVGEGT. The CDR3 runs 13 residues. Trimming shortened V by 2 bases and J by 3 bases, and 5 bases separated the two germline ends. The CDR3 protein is CASSYALGNTIYF. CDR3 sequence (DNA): TGTGCCAGCAGTTACGCGCTTGGAAACACCATATATTTT.

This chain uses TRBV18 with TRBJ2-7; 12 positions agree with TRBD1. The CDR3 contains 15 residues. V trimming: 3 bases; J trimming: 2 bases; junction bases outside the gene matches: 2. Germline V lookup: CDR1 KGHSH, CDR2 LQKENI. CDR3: CASSPGQGAPYEQYF. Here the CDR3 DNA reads TGTGCCAGCTCACCGGGACAGGGGGCTCCCTACGAGCAGTACTTC.

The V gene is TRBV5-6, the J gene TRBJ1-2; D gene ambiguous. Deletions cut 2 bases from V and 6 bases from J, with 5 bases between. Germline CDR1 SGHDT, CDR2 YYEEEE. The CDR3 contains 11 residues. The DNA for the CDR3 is TGTGCCAGCAGCTTCGGGGATGGCTACACCTTC. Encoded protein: CASSFGDGYTF. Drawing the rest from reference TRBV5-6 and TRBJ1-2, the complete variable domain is DAGVTQSPTHLIKTRGQQVTLRCSPKSGHDTVSWYQQALGQGPQFIFQYYEEEERQRGNFPDRFSGHQFPNYSSELNVNALLLGDSALYLCASSFGDGYTFGSGTRLTVV.

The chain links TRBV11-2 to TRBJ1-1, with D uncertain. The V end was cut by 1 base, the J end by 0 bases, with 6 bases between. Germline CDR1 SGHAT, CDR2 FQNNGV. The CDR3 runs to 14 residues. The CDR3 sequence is CASSLGRMNTEAFF. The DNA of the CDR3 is TGTGCCAGCAGCTTAGGGAGAATGAACACTGAAGCTTTCTTT.

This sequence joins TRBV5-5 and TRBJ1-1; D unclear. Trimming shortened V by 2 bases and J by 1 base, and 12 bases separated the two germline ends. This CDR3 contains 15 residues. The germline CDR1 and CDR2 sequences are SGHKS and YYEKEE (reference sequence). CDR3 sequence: CASSFSIGWNTEAFF. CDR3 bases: TGTGCCAGCAGCTTTAGCATAGGCTGGAACACTGAAGCTTTCTTT.

CDR3 sequence (DNA): TGTGCCAGCAGCCGGGACAGGGGGCCCTCCGCCTCTGGGGCCAACGTCCTGACTTTC. Its translation is CASSRDRGPSASGANVLTF. V and J are TRBV9 and TRBJ2-6; 12 nucleotides match TRBD1. J was trimmed by 0 bases and V by 4 bases; bases with no gene match: 8. CDR1 is SGDLS and CDR2 is YYNGEE in the germline V gene. The CDR3 sequence is 19 residues long.

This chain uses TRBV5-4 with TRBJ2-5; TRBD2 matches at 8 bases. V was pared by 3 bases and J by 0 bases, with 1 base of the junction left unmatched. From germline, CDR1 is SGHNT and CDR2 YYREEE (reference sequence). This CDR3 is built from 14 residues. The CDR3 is CASSSGGNQETQYF. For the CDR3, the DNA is TGTGCCAGCAGCTCGGGGGGGAACCAAGAGACCCAGTACTTC.

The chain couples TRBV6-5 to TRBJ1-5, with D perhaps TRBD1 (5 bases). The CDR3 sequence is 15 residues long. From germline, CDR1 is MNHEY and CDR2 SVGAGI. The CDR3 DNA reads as TGTTTTTCAGGGAACAGTCTGAATAGCAATCAGCCCCAGCATTTT. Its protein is CFSGNSLNSNQPQHF.

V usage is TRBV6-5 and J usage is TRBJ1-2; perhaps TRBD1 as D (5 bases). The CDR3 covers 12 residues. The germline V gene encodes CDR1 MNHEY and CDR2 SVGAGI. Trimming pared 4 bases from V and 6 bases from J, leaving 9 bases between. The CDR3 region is CASSSTGDGYTF. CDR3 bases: TGTGCCAGCAGTTCAACGGGGGATGGCTACACCTTC.

DNA of the CDR3: TGTGCCAGCAGCGAAAGGACTAGCGGGGGTCGGGATACGCAGTATTTT. It codes for CASSERTSGGRDTQYF. V usage is TRBV11-3 and J usage is TRBJ2-3; TRBD2 agrees at 13 bases. The CDR3 contains 16 residues. Germline CDR1 and CDR2: SGHNT and YENEEA. Trimming at V came to 5 bases and at J to 6 bases, leaving 8 bases not matched to a gene.

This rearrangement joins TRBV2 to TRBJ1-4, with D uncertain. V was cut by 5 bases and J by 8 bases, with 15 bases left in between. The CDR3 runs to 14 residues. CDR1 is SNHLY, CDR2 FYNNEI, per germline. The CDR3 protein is CASSLSLTLEKLFF. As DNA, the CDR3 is TGTGCCAGCAGTCTCTCTCTGACTTTGGAAAAACTGTTTTTT.